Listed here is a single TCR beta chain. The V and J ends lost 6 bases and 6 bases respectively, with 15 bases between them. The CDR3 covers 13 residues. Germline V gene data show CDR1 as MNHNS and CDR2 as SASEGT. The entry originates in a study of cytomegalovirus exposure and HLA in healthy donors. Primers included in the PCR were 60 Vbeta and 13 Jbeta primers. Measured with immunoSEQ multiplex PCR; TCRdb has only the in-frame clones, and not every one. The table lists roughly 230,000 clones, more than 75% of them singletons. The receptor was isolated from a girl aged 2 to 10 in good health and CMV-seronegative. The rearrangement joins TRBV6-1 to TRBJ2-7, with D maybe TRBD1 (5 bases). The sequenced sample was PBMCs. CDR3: CASRGPLLLEQYF. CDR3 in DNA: TGTGCCAGCAGGGGGCCGCTCCTCCTCGAGCAGTACTTC.